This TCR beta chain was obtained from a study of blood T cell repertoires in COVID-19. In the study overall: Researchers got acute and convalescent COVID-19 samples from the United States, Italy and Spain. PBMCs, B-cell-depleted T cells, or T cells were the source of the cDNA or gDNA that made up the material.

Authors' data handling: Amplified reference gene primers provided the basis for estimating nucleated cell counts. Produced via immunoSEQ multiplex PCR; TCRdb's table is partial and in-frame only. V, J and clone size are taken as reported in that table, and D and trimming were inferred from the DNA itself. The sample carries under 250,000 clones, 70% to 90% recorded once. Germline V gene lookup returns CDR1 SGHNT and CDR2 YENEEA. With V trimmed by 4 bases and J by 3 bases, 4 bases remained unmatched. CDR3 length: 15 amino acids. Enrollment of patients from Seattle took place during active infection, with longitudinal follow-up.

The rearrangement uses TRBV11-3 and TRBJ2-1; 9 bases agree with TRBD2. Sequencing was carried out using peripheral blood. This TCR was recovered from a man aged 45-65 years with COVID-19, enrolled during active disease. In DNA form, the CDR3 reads TGTGCCAGCAGCTCAGCGACTAGCGGCTACAATGAGCAGTTCTTC. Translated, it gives CASSSATSGYNEQFF.